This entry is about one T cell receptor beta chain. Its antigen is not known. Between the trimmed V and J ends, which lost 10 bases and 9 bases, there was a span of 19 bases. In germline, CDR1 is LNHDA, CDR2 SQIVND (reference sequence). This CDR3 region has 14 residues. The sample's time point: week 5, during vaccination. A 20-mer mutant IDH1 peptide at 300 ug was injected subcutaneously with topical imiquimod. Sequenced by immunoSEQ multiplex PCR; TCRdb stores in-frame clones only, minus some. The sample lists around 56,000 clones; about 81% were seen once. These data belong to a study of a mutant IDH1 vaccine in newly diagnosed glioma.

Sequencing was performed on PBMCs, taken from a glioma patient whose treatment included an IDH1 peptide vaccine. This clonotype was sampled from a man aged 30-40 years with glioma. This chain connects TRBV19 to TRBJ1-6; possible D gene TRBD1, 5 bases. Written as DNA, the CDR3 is TGTGCCACCACTGCTAGGAGGGGTACTTCACCCCTCCACTTT. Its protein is CATTARRGTSPLHF.